The 24 T cell receptor beta chains reported below all come from one sample, sequenced in a study of T cell changes during pregnancy in multiple sclerosis. Profiling relied on immunoSEQ multiplex PCR, and the TCRdb table lists in-frame clones only, not all of them. The repertoire includes 60,000 to 70,000 clones, approximately 90% of them detected once, and more than 1.4% sits in the top ten. Sequencing was performed on peripheral blood, taken in the second trimester of pregnancy. The origin of the receptors is a female donor with multiple sclerosis, enrolled in a pregnancy study.

This clone has only a few counts. V is TRBV5-1 and J is TRBJ1-2; 9 bases are shared with TRBD1. The germline V gene has CDR1 SGHRS and CDR2 YFSETQ. This CDR3 has 15 amino acids. Germline trimming cut 0 bases from V and 8 bases from J; bases unmatched to any gene: 8. CDR3 amino acids: CASSLVGDRVGGYTF. In DNA, the CDR3 is TGCGCCAGCAGCTTGGTCGGGGACAGGGTCGGCGGCTACACCTTC.

The genes are TRBV7-8 and TRBJ2-1; 10 bases align to TRBD1. Germline CDR1 and CDR2: SGHVS and FQNEAQ. The trim removed 0 bases at V and 2 bases at J, leaving 4 bases unmatched. This CDR3 has 17 amino acids. CDR3 nucleotides: TGTGCCAGCAGCTTAGCGGCCGACAGGGGGCCCTACAATGAGCAGTTCTTC. It is translated as CASSLAADRGPYNEQFF. Full variable domain (remainder filled in from reference TRBV7-8 and TRBJ2-1): GAGVSQSPRYKVAKRGQDVALRCDPISGHVSLFWYQQALGQGPEFLTYFQNEAQLDKSGLPSDRFFAERPEGSVSTLKIQRTQQEDSAVYLCASSLAADRGPYNEQFFGPGTRLTVL.

The rearrangement links TRBV27 to TRBJ1-4; no reliable D call. V was trimmed by 5 bases and J by 7 bases, leaving 14 bases between them. Per germline, CDR1 MNHEY and CDR2 SMNVEV (reference sequence). The length of the CDR3 is 14 residues. CDR3 sequence: CASSRLGEAEKLFF. The CDR3 coding sequence is TGTGCCAGCAGTCGACTCGGGGAGGCTGAAAAACTGTTTTTT.

The chain carries TRBV11-2 and TRBJ2-7, with D possibly being TRBD1 (6 bases). The CDR3 extends over 15 amino acids. CDR1 and CDR2 (germline): SGHAT, FQNNGV. V lost 3 bases, J lost 4 bases, and 16 bases lay in between. CDR3 amino acids: CASSLGAGEIYEQYF. DNA for the CDR3: TGTGCCAGCAGCTTGGGGGCAGGGGAAATATACGAGCAGTACTTC.

J is TRBJ1-2 and V is TRBV12-5, with D perhaps TRBD1 (5 bases). The CDR3 sequence is 12 residues long. V lost 9 bases and J 6 bases, leaving 14 bases between the germline ends. Germline values: CDR1 LGHNT, CDR2 FRNRAP. The CDR3 protein is CARTLAGDGYTF. The DNA for the CDR3 is TGTGCTAGGACGTTGGCGGGGGATGGCTACACCTTC.

The J gene is TRBJ1-2, the V gene TRBV4-1; D perhaps matches TRBD1 (6 bases). Germline V gene lookup returns CDR1 MGHRA and CDR2 YSYEKL. The V and J ends lost 0 bases and 8 bases respectively, with 10 bases between them. CDR3 size: 13 residues. DNA of the CDR3: TGCGCCAGCAGCCAAGACAGGGGTCGGGGCTACACCTTC. Protein product: CASSQDRGRGYTF.

Points on this clone: One junction end does not reproduce the germline sequence, and a read error may be involved. This sequence joins TRBV2 and TRBJ2-4; 10 nucleotides align to TRBD1. The CDR3 runs to 18 residues. Per the germline V gene, CDR1 is SNHLY and CDR2 is FYNNEI. This CDR3 is CASSEVGQGLVAKNIQHF. CDR3 bases: TGTGCCAGCAGTGAAGTGGGACAGGGGCTGGTGGCCAAAAACATTCAGCACTTC.

This clone showed up just once. DNA for the CDR3: TGTGCCAGTAGTGGGGGCGTCTACGAGCAGTACTTC. It specifies CASSGGVYEQYF. The V call is TRBV19, the J call TRBJ2-7, with a tentative D call TRBD1 (6 bases). This CDR3 has 12 residues. Between the trimmed V and J ends, which lost 5 bases and 3 bases, there was a span of 8 bases. Per the germline V gene, CDR1 is LNHDA and CDR2 is SQIVND (reference sequence).

This clone occurred once. V gene TRBV7-9 combines with J gene TRBJ2-2; tentatively, D is TRBD1 (5 bases). The germline CDR1 and CDR2 sequences are SEHNR and FQNEAQ (reference sequence). The germline V and J ends were trimmed by 5 bases and 5 bases, with 15 bases remaining between them. CDR3 size: 15 residues. DNA of the CDR3: TGTGCCAGCAGCCGACAGATGACAGAGACCGGGGAGCTGTTTTTT. Its translation: CASSRQMTETGELFF.

This clone showed up just once. The chain joins TRBV27 to TRBJ2-3; D possibly corresponds to TRBD2 (5 bases). Germline V gene lookup returns CDR1 MNHEY and CDR2 SMNVEV (reference sequence). Trimming left V 5 bases short and J 6 bases short, with 18 bases between. The CDR3 contains 15 residues. CDR3: CASSPHLLRGDTQYF. The DNA of the CDR3 is TGTGCCAGCAGTCCCCATCTTTTGCGCGGGGATACGCAGTATTTT.

The chain couples TRBV6-1 to TRBJ1-2, with D perhaps TRBD1 (5 bases). Germline V CDR1 and CDR2: MNHNS, SASEGT. This CDR3 spans 13 amino acids. V was clipped by 4 bases and J by 3 bases, with 9 bases between them. In nucleotides, the CDR3 is TGTGCCAGCAGTGCTCAGGGTGACTATGGCTACACCTTC. The encoded protein is CASSAQGDYGYTF.

The chain employs TRBV6-6 and TRBJ2-7, with 10 bases fitting TRBD1. The CDR3 runs 13 residues. The V and J ends lost 8 bases and 3 bases, in that order; junction bases with no gene match: 4. From germline, CDR1 is MNHNY and CDR2 SVGAGI (reference sequence). The CDR3 nucleotides are TGTGCCAGCGGCCGGGACAGGGGCTACGAGCAGTACTTC. Protein sequence: CASGRDRGYEQYF.

The chain combines TRBV25-1 with TRBJ2-7, with 7 bases aligning to TRBD1. V dropped 7 bases and J dropped 1; count of bases not matched to a gene: 13. Germline V gene lookup returns CDR1 MGHDK and CDR2 SYGVNS. There are 16 residues in the CDR3. This CDR3 is CASTKCGQAHSYEQYF. The CDR3 nucleotides are TGTGCCAGCACCAAGTGCGGACAGGCCCATTCCTACGAGCAGTACTTC.

This chain joins TRBV5-1 and TRBJ1-5; 7 bases map to TRBD1. The length of the CDR3 is 15 residues. The V and J ends lost 0 bases and 4 bases, in that order; junction bases with no gene match: 4. Germline CDR1 and CDR2: SGHRS and YFSETQ. As DNA, the CDR3 is TGCGCCAGCAGCTTGGAGCAGGGGGTTAATCAGCCCCAGCATTTT. Protein: CASSLEQGVNQPQHF. Variable domain in full (rest from reference TRBV5-1 and TRBJ1-5): KAGVTQTPRYLIKTRGQQVTLSCSPISGHRSVSWYQQTPGQGLQFLFEYFSETQRNKGNFPGRFSGRQFSNSRSEMNVSTLELGDSALYLCASSLEQGVNQPQHFGDGTRLSIL.

The rearrangement joins TRBV5-1 to TRBJ2-7; 7 bases fit TRBD2. CDR3 length: 15 residues. With 3 bases clipped from V and 2 bases from J, the junction kept 8 bases outside the gene matches. Germline V lookup: CDR1 SGHRS, CDR2 YFSETQ. CDR3 nucleotides: TGCGCCAGCAGCTCGTGGGAGGGAGGTGCCTACGAGCAGTACTTC. It translates to CASSSWEGGAYEQYF.

The chain combines TRBV2 with TRBJ2-3; the D gene is possibly TRBD2 (6 bases). V was shortened by 6 bases and J by 0 bases, with 10 bases between the two germline ends. The CDR3 spans 14 residues. The germline CDR1 and CDR2 sequences are SNHLY and FYNNEI. The CDR3 region is CASRASESTDTQYF. The CDR3 DNA follows: TGTGCCAGCAGGGCTAGCGAAAGCACAGATACGCAGTATTTT.

Turning to this clone: A junction end diverges from the germline sequence, so it may reflect a read error. The chain uses TRBV2 and TRBJ2-7, with TRBD1 as a possible D gene (5 bases). Germline V gene data show CDR1 as SNHLY and CDR2 as FYNNEI. This CDR3 region has 13 residues. The CDR3 DNA reads as TGTGCCAGCAGTGAAGCTTCCCGGACAAGGCAGGACTTC. The encoded protein is CASSEASRTRQDF.

V is TRBV7-6 and J is TRBJ2-5; D may be TRBD1 (6 bases). Per the germline V gene, CDR1 is SGHVS and CDR2 is FNYEAQ. V lost 5 bases and J 2 bases, leaving 15 bases between the germline ends. This CDR3 is 15 amino acids long. CDR3 region: CASSNEGVLQETQYF. As DNA, the CDR3 is TGTGCCAGCAGCAACGAGGGGGTCCTACAAGAGACCCAGTACTTC. The whole variable domain, remainder taken from reference TRBV7-6 and TRBJ2-5, is GAGVSQSPRYKVTKRGQDVALRCDPISGHVSLYWYRQALGQGPEFLTYFNYEAQQDKSGLPNDRFSAERPEGSISTLTIQRTEQRDSAMYRCASSNEGVLQETQYFGPGTRLLVL.

This clone was seen only a few times. The V gene is TRBV19, the J gene TRBJ2-7, with 11 bases identical to TRBD1. This CDR3 is built from 15 residues. Trimming cost V 5 bases and J 6 bases; bases outside gene matches: 9. The V gene's germline CDR1 is LNHDA and CDR2 SQIVND (reference sequence). The CDR3 DNA follows: TGTGCCAGTAGTCCCAGGACAGGGGGCGGCCTCGAGCAGTACTTC. Translation: CASSPRTGGGLEQYF.

The V call is TRBV19, the J call TRBJ2-3; D gene uncertain. The germline V gene encodes CDR1 LNHDA and CDR2 SQIVND (reference sequence). The CDR3 has 13 residues. With 6 bases removed from V and 1 base from J, the gap between germline ends came to 8 bases. The CDR3 is CASSELGTDTQYF. CDR3 coding DNA: TGTGCCAGTAGCGAGCTTGGCACAGATACGCAGTATTTT.

The CDR3 DNA follows: TGTGCCATCAACCAAAACCGGGACAGCTCAGACTATGGCTACACCTTC. Protein sequence: CAINQNRDSSDYGYTF. The J gene is TRBJ1-2, the V gene TRBV10-3; 7 bases are a match to TRBD1. V lost 7 bases and J lost 3; bases outside the gene matches: 14. The germline gives CDR1 ENHRY, CDR2 SYGVKD. This CDR3 contains 16 residues.

The gene calls are TRBV27 and TRBJ1-2; maybe TRBD1 (6 bases). Between the trimmed V and J ends, which lost 5 bases and 2 bases, there was a span of 18 bases. This CDR3 is 16 amino acids long. CDR1 and CDR2 from the germline V gene are MNHEY and SMNVEV (reference sequence). CDR3 in DNA: TGTGCCAGCAGTCCCTCTCCGAACAGGGTGAACTATGGCTACACCTTC. Protein: CASSPSPNRVNYGYTF.

The chain is built from TRBV2 and TRBJ2-3; TRBD2 matches at 15 bases. This CDR3 is built from 14 residues. The J segment lost 11 bases and the V segment lost 10 bases, leaving 10 bases of the junction unmatched. Germline lookup yields CDR1 SNHLY and CDR2 FYNNEI. The CDR3 nucleotides read TGTGCCACTTCGGGACTAGCGGGAGGTGAAAGGCAGTATTTT. The encoded protein is CATSGLAGGERQYF.

The V call is TRBV9, the J call TRBJ1-1, with TRBD1 matching 9 bases. CDR3 length: 15 amino acids. Germline V gene data show CDR1 as SGDLS and CDR2 as YYNGEE. V trimming: 3 bases; J trimming: 5 bases; junction bases outside the gene matches: 8. CDR3: CASSDRTGAGTEAFF. CDR3 DNA sequence: TGTGCCAGCAGCGACAGGACAGGGGCCGGAACTGAAGCTTTCTTT.